The 6 T cell receptor beta chains in this list originate from one sample, sequenced in a study of cytomegalovirus exposure and HLA in healthy donors. Here immunoSEQ multiplex PCR was the method, and the copy in TCRdb shows in-frame clones only, minus some. The sample lists 85,000 to 130,000 clones, 88% occurring once. Input material: PBMCs. The receptors were sampled from a woman aged 18-29 years in good health and CMV-seropositive.

This rearrangement joins TRBV28 to TRBJ2-7; D possibly corresponds to TRBD1 (5 bases). The V gene's germline CDR1 is MDHEN and CDR2 SYDVKM. This CDR3 spans 13 amino acids. V was shortened by 6 bases and J by 2 bases, with 11 bases between the two germline ends. The CDR3 region is CASRPGSAYEQYF. The CDR3 DNA is TGTGCCAGCAGGCCAGGGTCCGCCTACGAGCAGTACTTC.

This chain uses TRBV9 with TRBJ2-7; TRBD1 agrees at 7 bases. With V trimmed by 7 bases and J by 0 bases, 7 bases remained unmatched. The CDR3 contains 14 residues. Germline V lookup: CDR1 SGDLS, CDR2 YYNGEE. The CDR3 region is CASGTAEYSYEQYF. Here the CDR3 DNA reads TGTGCCAGCGGGACAGCTGAATACTCCTACGAGCAGTACTTC. Filled out from reference TRBV9 and TRBJ2-7, the complete variable domain reads DSGVTQTPKHLITATGQRVTLRCSPRSGDLSVYWYQQSLDQGLQFLIQYYNGEERAKGNILERFSAQQFPDLHSELNLSSLELGDSALYFCASGTAEYSYEQYFGPGTRLTVT.

The chain has TRBV2 and TRBJ1-3; D gene ambiguous. Germline CDR1 is SNHLY and CDR2 is FYNNEI. The CDR3 runs to 12 residues. V was shortened by 6 bases and J by 4 bases, with 7 bases between the two germline ends. CDR3 in amino acids: CASRNFGNTIYF. Here the CDR3 DNA reads TGTGCCAGCAGAAACTTCGGAAACACCATATATTTT.

The rearrangement joins TRBV2 to TRBJ2-1; weak D call: TRBD2 (6 bases). The germline CDR1 and CDR2 sequences are SNHLY and FYNNEI. V was shortened by 3 bases and J by 7 bases, with 13 bases between the two germline ends. This CDR3 region has 14 residues. The CDR3 DNA reads as TGTGCCAGCAGTGACGGCTACGCGGGAAATGAGCAGTTCTTC. Its translation is CASSDGYAGNEQFF.

The chain combines TRBV29-1 with TRBJ1-2; 9 bases map to TRBD1. CDR1 SQVTM and CDR2 ANQGSEA come from the germline V gene. This CDR3 comprises 13 residues. Trimming removed 6 bases from V and 6 bases from J; junction bases left unmatched: 8. The CDR3 here is CSVLQGASHGYTF. Here the CDR3 DNA reads TGCAGCGTACTACAGGGGGCGTCGCATGGCTACACCTTC.

The J gene is TRBJ2-3, the V gene TRBV12-5; weak D call: TRBD2 (5 bases). The ends were cut back, 10 bases at V and 0 bases at J, with 14 bases in the middle. The CDR3 has 14 amino acids. Germline CDR1 reads LGHNT; CDR2 reads FRNRAP. CDR3 residues: CATPGADSTDTQYF. The CDR3 region has the DNA TGTGCTACCCCCGGAGCGGACAGCACAGATACGCAGTATTTT.